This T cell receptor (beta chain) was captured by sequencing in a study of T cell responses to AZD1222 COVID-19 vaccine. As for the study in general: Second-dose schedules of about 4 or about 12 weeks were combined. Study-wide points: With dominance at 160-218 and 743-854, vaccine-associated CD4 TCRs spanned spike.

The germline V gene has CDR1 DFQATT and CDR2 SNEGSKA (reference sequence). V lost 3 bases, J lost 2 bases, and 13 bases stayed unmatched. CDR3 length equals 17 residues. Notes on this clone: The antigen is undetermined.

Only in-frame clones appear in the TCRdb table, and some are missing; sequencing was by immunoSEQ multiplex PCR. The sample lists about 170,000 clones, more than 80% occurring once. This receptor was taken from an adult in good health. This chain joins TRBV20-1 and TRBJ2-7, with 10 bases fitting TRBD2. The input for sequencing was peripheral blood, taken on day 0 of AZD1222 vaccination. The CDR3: CSASGTAKRGGPYEQYF. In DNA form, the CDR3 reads TGCAGTGCTAGTGGGACAGCTAAGCGGGGGGGACCCTACGAGCAGTACTTC.